Below are 17 T cell receptor beta chains sequenced from a single sample in a study of blood T cell repertoires in COVID-19. Sequenced by immunoSEQ multiplex PCR; TCRdb stores in-frame clones only, minus some. The sample shows approximately 250,000 clones, approximately 91% of them seen only once. Sequenced sample: peripheral blood. The receptors derive from a man aged 25 to 40 with COVID-19, enrolled during active disease.

The chain is built from TRBV27 and TRBJ2-6; the match to TRBD2 covers 13 bases. Losses at the gene ends were 5 bases for V and 0 bases for J; bases not matched to a gene: 4. Germline loops: CDR1 MNHEY, CDR2 SMNVEV (reference sequence). This CDR3 comprises 18 residues. The DNA of the CDR3 is TGTGCCAGCAGTATCGGACTAGCGGGGGACTCTGGGGCCAACGTCCTGACTTTC. Its protein is CASSIGLAGDSGANVLTF.

This sequence joins TRBV7-9 and TRBJ1-1, with a possible D match to TRBD1 (5 bases). Germline CDR1 SEHNR, CDR2 FQNEAQ (reference sequence). Trimming cost V 7 bases and J 4 bases, with 16 bases left between them. This CDR3 has 14 amino acids. CDR3 bases: TGTGCCAGCACCTCCCCCAGGGTGGGCACTGAAGCTTTCTTT. Its translation is CASTSPRVGTEAFF.

The gene calls are TRBV30 and TRBJ2-2; the match to TRBD1 covers 9 bases. J was trimmed by 7 bases and V by 5 bases; bases with no gene match: 5. The CDR3 runs to 13 residues. Germline loops: CDR1 GTSNPN, CDR2 SVGIG (reference sequence). The CDR3 DNA follows: TGTGCCTGGGACAGGGGGTGGGACGGGGAGCTGTTTTTT. Amino acid sequence: CAWDRGWDGELFF.

The V and J genes are TRBV3-1 (or the pseudogene TRBV3-2) and TRBJ2-7; the D is unclear. Germline V lookup: CDR1 LGHDT, CDR2 YNNKEL (reference sequence). Between the trimmed V and J ends, which lost 4 bases and 6 bases, there was a span of 10 bases. CDR3 length: 12 residues. CDR3 DNA: TGTGCCAGCAGCCCGATGAACGGCGAGCAGTACTTC. This translates into CASSPMNGEQYF.

The genes are TRBV13 and TRBJ1-1; 7 bases line up with TRBD1. This CDR3 is 13 amino acids long. V gave up 5 bases and J gave up 1 base; unmatched junction bases: 1. Germline CDR1 is PRHDT and CDR2 is FYEKMQ (reference sequence). The CDR3 DNA follows: TGTGCCAGCAGCCGGACAGGGAACACTGAAGCTTTCTTT. Translation gives CASSRTGNTEAFF.

This clone was detected once. This chain uses TRBV7-3 with TRBJ2-7, with TRBD1 identical over 7 bases. The J segment lost 2 bases and the V segment lost 4 bases, leaving 5 bases of the junction unmatched. The germline V gene has CDR1 SGHTA and CDR2 FQGTGA. The CDR3 has 14 residues. CDR3 region: CASSSGTATYEQYF. The CDR3 region has the DNA TGTGCCAGCAGCTCCGGGACAGCCACCTACGAGCAGTACTTC.

The gene calls are TRBV7-2 and TRBJ1-4; D not resolved. The CDR3 runs 12 residues. Germline values: CDR1 SGHTA, CDR2 FQGNSA. Deletions cut 8 bases from V and 4 bases from J, with 8 bases between. The chain's CDR3 is CASGRVNEKLFF. In nucleotides, the CDR3 is TGTGCCAGCGGGAGGGTTAATGAAAAACTGTTTTTT.

The chain is built from TRBV18 and TRBJ2-5; D not certain. The CDR3 totals 16 residues. The germline CDR1 and CDR2 sequences are KGHSH and LQKENI. Trimming pared 3 bases from V and 4 bases from J, leaving 18 bases between. The CDR3 coding sequence is TGTGCCAGCTCACCCAGTGTTCAGGAAAGTAGAGAGACCCAGTACTTC. Encoded protein: CASSPSVQESRETQYF. The full variable domain, rest sourced from reference TRBV18 and TRBJ2-5, is NAGVMQNPRHLVRRRGQEARLRCSPMKGHSHVYWYRQLPEEGLKFMVYLQKENIIDESGMPKERFSAEFPKEGPSILRIQQVVRGDSAAYFCASSPSVQESRETQYFGPGTRLLVL.

CDR3 DNA: TGCGCCAGCGGCAGTGACGGGGGGAATGAAAAACTGTTTTTT. It encodes CASGSDGGNEKLFF. The chain uses TRBV5-1 and TRBJ1-4, with D maybe TRBD1 (5 bases). CDR1 and CDR2 (germline): SGHRS, YFSETQ. The CDR3 runs to 14 residues. Between the trimmed V and J ends, which lost 7 bases and 5 bases, there was a span of 15 bases.

V usage is TRBV5-5 and J usage is TRBJ2-2; tentatively, D is TRBD1 (6 bases). Germline V gives CDR1 SGHKS, CDR2 YYEKEE (reference sequence). CDR3 size: 15 residues. Trimming removed 4 bases from V and 3 bases from J, with 13 bases in between. The CDR3 sequence is CASSPRQEHTGELFF. The CDR3 region has the DNA TGTGCCAGCAGCCCTAGACAGGAGCACACCGGGGAGCTGTTTTTT.

The V call is TRBV24-1, the J call TRBJ1-2, with no clear D. The CDR3 extends over 14 amino acids. Trimming removed 0 bases from V and 3 bases from J, with 7 bases in between. The V gene's germline CDR1 is KGHDR and CDR2 SFDVKD. The CDR3 region is CATSDLTTDYGYTF. The DNA for the CDR3 is TGTGCCACCAGTGATTTGACAACAGACTATGGCTACACCTTC.

This clone occurred a few times. This chain connects TRBV12-5 to TRBJ1-2; 7 bases fit TRBD1. The CDR3 consists of 17 residues. The germline V gene encodes CDR1 LGHNT and CDR2 FRNRAP. Trimming removed 0 bases from V and 6 bases from J; junction bases left unmatched: 13. The CDR3 loop reads CASGLVNSRGEKHGYTF. In DNA, the CDR3 is TGTGCTAGTGGTTTGGTGAACTCCAGGGGGGAGAAACATGGCTACACCTTC. Combining the CDR3 with reference TRBV12-5 and TRBJ1-2 gives the whole variable domain DARVTQTPRHKVTEMGQEVTMRCQPILGHNTVFWYRQTMMQGLELLAYFRNRAPLDDSGMPKDRFSAEMPDATLATLKIQPSEPRDSAVYFCASGLVNSRGEKHGYTFGSGTRLTVV.

CDR3 protein: CASSPRGAQEKLFF. The CDR3 bases are TGTGCCAGCAGCCCTCGGGGGGCGCAGGAAAAACTGTTTTTT. The J gene is TRBJ1-4, the V gene TRBV5-6, with D maybe TRBD1 (6 bases). From germline, CDR1 is SGHDT and CDR2 YYEEEE. Trimming took off 4 bases at V and 8 bases at J, with 15 bases between the two ends. The CDR3 extends over 14 amino acids.

The rearrangement links TRBV5-1 to TRBJ1-1; D gene uncertain. CDR1 and CDR2 (germline): SGHRS, YFSETQ. CDR3 length equals 15 residues. V was shortened by 5 bases and J by 1 base, with 15 bases between the two germline ends. The CDR3 DNA is TGCGCCAGCAGAAAAGACGGGGTCTCGAACACTGAAGCTTTCTTT. Protein: CASRKDGVSNTEAFF.

The chain has TRBV5-1 and TRBJ1-1, with D hard to call. Trimming left V 5 bases short and J 6 bases short, with 8 bases between. Germline V gives CDR1 SGHRS, CDR2 YFSETQ. The CDR3 loop spans 11 amino acids. This chain's CDR3 is CASRTGAEAFF. CDR3 bases: TGCGCCAGCAGGACGGGAGCTGAAGCTTTCTTT.

The CDR3 reads CASSSGQGYYGYTF. In nucleotides, the CDR3 is TGTGCCAGCAGTTCGGGACAGGGCTACTATGGCTACACCTTC. This sequence joins TRBV27 and TRBJ1-2; TRBD1 matches at 9 bases. This CDR3 has 14 amino acids. The junction had 3 bases not matched to a gene; V was cut back by 4 bases and J by 3 bases. Germline CDR1 is MNHEY and CDR2 is SMNVEV (reference sequence).

The rearrangement links TRBV18 to TRBJ2-7; 7 bases map to TRBD1. This CDR3 region has 15 residues. Germline V gene lookup returns CDR1 KGHSH and CDR2 LQKENI. V was clipped by 2 bases and J by 4 bases; unmatched bases: 8. The chain's CDR3 is CASSPGLGTVYEQYF. In DNA, the CDR3 is TGTGCCAGCTCACCAGGCTTAGGGACAGTTTACGAGCAGTACTTC.